This TCR beta chain was observed in a study of cytomegalovirus exposure and HLA in healthy donors. Looking at the study overall: Findings of an earlier analysis included more than 90 million unique TCR beta sequences from around 180 million T cells.

The V gene lost 7 bases and the J gene lost 0 bases, with 13 bases spanning the gap. This CDR3 spans 15 amino acids. CDR1 is MNHEY and CDR2 is SVGAGI in the germline V gene. The PCR had 60 Vbeta and 13 Jbeta primers. Data came from immunoSEQ multiplex PCR; TCRdb stores just in-frame clones and leaves some out. The repertoire includes 60,000 to 95,000 clones, less than 80% of them detected once, and 8% to 10% sits in the top ten. V and J are TRBV6-5 and TRBJ1-5; D may be TRBD1 (6 bases). This TCR derives from a woman between 40 and 55 years old in good health and CMV-seropositive. The specimen sequenced was PBMCs. The CDR3 coding sequence is TGTGCCAGCAATCAGGGGTTAGGTAGCAATCAGCCCCAGCATTTT. Translated, it gives CASNQGLGSNQPQHF.